This T cell receptor (beta chain) was captured in a study of tumor and adjacent non-tumor tissue in lung cancer. Study-wide background: About 4.17 million productive TCRbeta reads were obtained per sample on average.

Study-wide points: Tumor repertoires had a smaller top 100 clone share than normal lung. Compared with tumor, normal lung showed significantly lower TCR diversity.

The ends lost 7 bases at V and 0 bases at J; junction bases unmatched: 9. Per germline, CDR1 MNHEY and CDR2 SVGAGI. The CDR3 is 16 amino acids. The template was RNA from unsorted bulk tissue. Distant lung tissue was collected more than 3 cm away from the tumor edge. Chemotherapy-naive patients with new lung cancer underwent thoracic surgery in China, August–November 2014. This clonotype was recorded a few times. Its matching antigen is unknown. TCRbeta libraries were built with three rounds of nested PCR, modified from ARM-PCR. One entry per CDR3 protein results from TCRdb running MiXCR on the multiplex PCR reads. This sample carries 98,000 or so distinct CDR3 sequences, 80% of them seen once, and the ten largest clones take around 30%.

The receptor was derived from a man between 60 and 75 years old with small cell lung cancer. The sequencing input was distant non-tumor lung tissue. The rearrangement joins TRBV6-5 to TRBJ1-5; 7 bases fit TRBD1. The chain's CDR3 is CASNQRQGSSNQPQHF. Written as DNA, the CDR3 is TGTGCCAGCAATCAGAGACAGGGAAGTAGCAATCAGCCCCAGCATTTT.